One and the same sample provided the 3 T cell receptor beta chains below, sequenced in a study of patients and donors after allogeneic stem cell transplantation. TCRdb fed the RT-PCR reads into MiXCR, producing one record per CDR3 protein. The data hold 150,000 to 200,000 distinct CDR3 sequences, with approximately 30% observed a single time. The specimen was blood, either unsorted or a sorted T cell fraction (not recorded which). The receptors derive from a human donor who was either an allogeneic HSCT recipient or a stem cell or donor lymphocyte infusion donor (not recorded which). It is not recorded whose cells these are; they may come from a transplant donor.

The chain carries TRBV7-9 and TRBJ1-1, with D perhaps matching TRBD1 (6 bases). The CDR3 length is 15 residues. The germline CDR1 and CDR2 sequences are SEHNR and FQNEAQ (reference sequence). V was trimmed by 5 bases and J by 4 bases, leaving 17 bases between them. This CDR3 is CASSPRTEESTEAFF. The CDR3 bases are TGTGCCAGCAGCCCCCGGACAGAGGAGAGCACTGAAGCTTTCTTT.

The chain carries TRBV29-1 and TRBJ2-1, with unresolved D. CDR1 is SQVTM and CDR2 is ANQGSEA in the germline V gene. Between the trimmed V and J ends, which lost 6 bases and 10 bases, there was a span of 4 bases. This CDR3 spans 8 amino acids. Here the CDR3 DNA reads TGCAGCGTGGGGGAGCAGTTCTTC. This gives the protein CSVGEQFF.

V is TRBV9 and J is TRBJ2-3; the D call may be TRBD1 or TRBD2 (5 bases each). Germline CDR1 SGDLS, CDR2 YYNGEE. The germline V and J ends were trimmed by 0 bases and 9 bases, with 11 bases remaining between them. This CDR3 spans 13 amino acids. This CDR3 reads CASSVGDPGTQYF. For the CDR3, the DNA is TGTGCCAGCAGCGTAGGGGACCCAGGAACGCAGTATTTT.